This T cell receptor beta chain was sequenced in a study of blood T cell repertoires in COVID-19. Profiled with immunoSEQ multiplex PCR; TCRdb holds only in-frame clones, not every one. The top ten hold about 3% of the sample, which has a few hundred thousand clones, about 88% seen once. V lost 1 base and J 5 bases, leaving 8 bases between the germline ends. The CDR3 contains 13 residues. The sequence came from a woman aged 45-59 years who had recovered from COVID-19. Specimen: PBMCs or T cells enriched from blood (not recorded which). The gene calls are TRBV12-3 or TRBV12-4 and TRBJ1-1; D gene unclear. The CDR3 DNA reads TGTGCCAGCAGTTTAGAGGGCGGGACTGAAGCTTTCTTT. It translates to CASSLEGGTEAFF.